The entry below describes one T cell receptor beta chain. This entry comes from a study of T-cell memory formation after mild COVID-19. At the level of the study: Clusters of TCRs were largely donor specific.

In germline, CDR1 is MNHEY, CDR2 SVGAGI. The V gene lost 0 bases and the J gene lost 5 bases, with 7 bases spanning the gap. The CDR3 length is 13 residues. MiXCR, applied by TCRdb to the 5' RACE reads, yields one record per CDR3 protein. Of around 110,000 distinct CDR3 sequences listed, around an eighth are singletons. The sample was PBMCs or a T cell subset sorted from them (not recorded which). The clonotype comes from an adult woman who had mild COVID-19 (a few samples of this study predate the infection). Cell type and time point are not known. The V and J genes are TRBV6-5 and TRBJ2-5; D gene uncertain. The CDR3 region is CASSYSIPETQYF. The CDR3 coding sequence is TGTGCCAGCAGTTACTCGATACCGGAGACCCAGTACTTC.